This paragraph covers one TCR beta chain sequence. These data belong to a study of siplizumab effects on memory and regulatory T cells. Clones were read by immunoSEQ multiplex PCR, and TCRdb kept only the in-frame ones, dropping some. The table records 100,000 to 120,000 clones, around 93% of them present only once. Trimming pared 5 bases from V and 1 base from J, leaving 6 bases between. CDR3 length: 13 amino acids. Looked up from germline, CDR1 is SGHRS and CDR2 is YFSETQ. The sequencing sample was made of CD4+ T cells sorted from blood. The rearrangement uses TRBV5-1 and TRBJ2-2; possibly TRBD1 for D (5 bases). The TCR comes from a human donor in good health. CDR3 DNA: TGCGCCAGCAGAGGGGTGAACACCGGGGAGCTGTTTTTT. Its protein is CASRGVNTGELFF.